This TCR beta chain was obtained from a study of OX40 agonist ivuxolimab in advanced cancers. At the level of the whole study: Ivuxolimab was a fully human IgG2 agonistic monoclonal antibody targeting the costimulatory receptor OX40 (CD134). Partial responses occurred in three dose-escalation patients, of whom one had hepatocellular carcinoma and two had cutaneous melanoma. Intravenous ivuxolimab was administered to patients every 2 weeks at six dose levels: 0.01, 0.1, 0.3, 1.5, 3 and 10 mg/kg. Of the roughly 54 patients in dose escalation, about 20 had hepatocellular carcinoma, around 15 had melanoma, 9 had renal cell carcinoma and 9 had head and neck cancer. In the dose-escalation cohort, roughly 82% of patients were male, and the mean age was 60 years with a range of about 20 to 80. Patients were allowed to have had prior anti-PD-1, anti-PD-L1 or anti-CTLA-4 therapy, and approximately 40% of the dose-escalation patients had previously received checkpoint inhibitors. The paper covers the monotherapy dose-escalation part of the phase I ivuxolimab trial, which included N ≈ 50 patients. Peripheral TCRbeta sequencing was intended to test whether TCR sequence diversity was altered and clonal T-cell expansion was caused by ivuxolimab. What the authors observed across the whole study: At doses from 0.1 to 3.0 mg/kg, clonal expansion was seen in both CD4+ and CD8+ blood T cells between baseline and week 6. In the 0.1-3.0 mg/kg groups, partial responders had among the lowest normalized peripheral clonal expansion, particularly in CD8+ T cells. Antigen specificity was not determined for the clonally expanded peripheral T cells. On average, CD8+ T cells showed more expanded clones than CD4+ T cells after ivuxolimab. Low levels of normalized T-cell clonal expansion were also seen in some nonresponding patients.

Patients with a history of autoimmune disease or receiving systemic immunosuppression were excluded from the trial. Peripheral blood for TCR sequencing was collected from all dose cohorts at baseline, on cycle 4 day 1, and on cycle 7 day 1. The samples were drawn from a first-in-human, open-label, multicenter phase I dose-escalation trial of ivuxolimab. Adults with locally advanced or metastatic head and neck squamous cell, hepatocellular, melanoma or renal cell carcinoma were enrolled in the trial. Before TCR sequencing, CD4+ T cells and CD8+ T cells from peripheral blood were sorted into separate populations. V is clipped by 1 base and J by 11 bases, and the sequence between their germline boundaries is 14 bases long. The germline V gene yields SNHLY for CDR1 and FYNNEI for CDR2. The CDR3 contains 13 residues, cysteine and phenylalanine counted. Kept here is only the CDR3 DNA, which spans 39 bases and is read in frame from base 1.

This clone was seen a few times. Its antigen target is currently unknown. No much larger clonotype is one base removed from it; base qualities were not supplied. Genomic DNA was isolated from the sorted cells so that the TCRbeta CDR3 region could be sequenced. The immunoSEQ Assay was used for sequencing of TCRbeta CDR3 regions. Sourced from immuneACCESS, this table was stored by TCRdb with only in-frame sequences that have V and J called. A share of the clones is absent; for the studies checked, an unresolved V gene accounts for under half, and the remainder has no known explanation. The sample data list around 84,000 clones, and 65% to 85% of these were observed just once. Clones ranked in the top ten supply roughly 7.3% of the sample.

Sequencing used CD4+ or CD8+ T cells sorted from blood, obtained in a trial of the OX40 agonist ivuxolimab. The chain is encoded by TRBV2 joined to TRBJ1-1; confidence is insufficient to name the D gene. The sequence came from an adult with an advanced solid tumor such as melanoma, head and neck, liver or kidney cancer. The nucleotide sequence reads as follows: TGTGCCAGCAGTGAAGAGAGAGGATCTAGGGCTTTCTTT. Translated, this is CASSEERGSRAFF.